The source of this T cell receptor beta chain is a study of lymphopenia after photon versus proton radiotherapy. Comments on this clone: Its antigen is still unknown.

Produced via immunoSEQ multiplex PCR; TCRdb's table is partial and in-frame only. The sample lists over 55,000 clones, more than 75% occurring once. Study-wide findings and caveats: Under photons, naive T cells and diversity fell while effector/memory populations rose. Better survival with proton therapy was suggested as possible, not demonstrated.

Per the germline V gene, CDR1 is MNHEY and CDR2 is SVGAGI. V was pared by 0 bases and J by 10 bases, with 13 bases between. The length of the CDR3 is 15 residues. Sequenced here: peripheral blood, sampled from a patient treated with proton-based radiotherapy. This sequence was found in a man older than 75 with esophageal cancer. The V gene is TRBV6-5, the J gene TRBJ1-6, with D perhaps TRBD1 (6 bases). CDR3 in DNA: TGTGCCAGCAGTTACTCTAGGGCAGGGGTATCACCCCTCCACTTT. Amino acid sequence: CASSYSRAGVSPLHF.